This section outlines one T cell receptor (beta chain) sequence together with its context. The antigen is undetermined. This PCR relied on a set of 60 Vbeta primers and 13 Jbeta primers. Assay: immunoSEQ multiplex PCR; the TCRdb copy retains only in-frame clones and omits some. Among roughly 70,000 clones listed, roughly 70% were seen once. This sample was included in a study of cytomegalovirus exposure and HLA in healthy donors. Trimming removed 1 base at V and 1 base at J, with 10 bases between. The germline gives CDR1 LNHDA, CDR2 SQIVND (reference sequence). This CDR3 is 15 amino acids long. Overall study findings and caveats: In a later analysis, at a false discovery rate of 0.05, 17,000 or so TCR beta sequences matched HLA alleles. One cluster of highly shared sequence variants probably arose as a sequencing artifact. The records held CMV serostatus as the only immune exposure information. HLA restriction was apparent for most CMV-associated TCR beta chains in a later analysis.

Source material: PBMCs. The receptor was isolated from a man between 65 and 85 years old in good health and CMV-seronegative. The chain combines TRBV19 with TRBJ2-5; perhaps TRBD1 as D (5 bases). CDR3 coding DNA: TGTGCCAGTAGTATAGGACAGAACGTCCAAGAGACCCAGTACTTC. This gives the protein CASSIGQNVQETQYF.